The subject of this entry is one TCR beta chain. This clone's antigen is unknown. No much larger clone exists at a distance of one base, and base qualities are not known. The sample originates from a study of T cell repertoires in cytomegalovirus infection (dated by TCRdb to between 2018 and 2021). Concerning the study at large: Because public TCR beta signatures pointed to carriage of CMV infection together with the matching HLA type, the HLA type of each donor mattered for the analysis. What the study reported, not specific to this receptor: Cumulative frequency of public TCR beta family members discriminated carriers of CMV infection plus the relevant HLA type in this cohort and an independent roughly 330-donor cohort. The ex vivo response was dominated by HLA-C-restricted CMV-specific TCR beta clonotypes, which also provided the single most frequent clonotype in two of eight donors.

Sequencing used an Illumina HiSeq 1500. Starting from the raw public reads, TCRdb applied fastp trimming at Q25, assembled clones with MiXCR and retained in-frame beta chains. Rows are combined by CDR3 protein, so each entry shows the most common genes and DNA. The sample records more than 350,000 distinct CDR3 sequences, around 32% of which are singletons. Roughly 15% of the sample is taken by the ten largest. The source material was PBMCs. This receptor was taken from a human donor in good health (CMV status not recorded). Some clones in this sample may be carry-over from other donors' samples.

The CDR3 reads as follows: CATSDSSTGTTNEKLFF. The DNA sequence is given as TGTGCCACCAGTGATTCCTCCACAGGGACAACTAATGAAAAACTGTTTTTT. This sequence uses TRBV24-1 and TRBJ1-4, and the D gene may be TRBD1, 6 bases matching. The CDR3 holds 17 amino acids from the cysteine to the phenylalanine. Only CDR3 DNA is held: 51 bases, read in frame from base 1. From the germline V gene, CDR1 is KGHDR and CDR2 is SFDVKD. V sheds 2 bases and J sheds 0 bases, leaving 12 bases between their ends.